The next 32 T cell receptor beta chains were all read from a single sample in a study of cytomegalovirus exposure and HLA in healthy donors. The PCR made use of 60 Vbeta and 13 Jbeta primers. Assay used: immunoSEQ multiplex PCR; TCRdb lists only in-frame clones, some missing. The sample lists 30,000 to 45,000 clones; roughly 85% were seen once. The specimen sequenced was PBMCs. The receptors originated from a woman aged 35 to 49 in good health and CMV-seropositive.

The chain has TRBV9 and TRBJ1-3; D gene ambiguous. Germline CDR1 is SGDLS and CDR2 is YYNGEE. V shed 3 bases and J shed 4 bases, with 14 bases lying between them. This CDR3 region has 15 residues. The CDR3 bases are TGTGCCAGCAGCGACCTCCTTGGCCTGGGAAACACCATATATTTT. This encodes CASSDLLGLGNTIYF.

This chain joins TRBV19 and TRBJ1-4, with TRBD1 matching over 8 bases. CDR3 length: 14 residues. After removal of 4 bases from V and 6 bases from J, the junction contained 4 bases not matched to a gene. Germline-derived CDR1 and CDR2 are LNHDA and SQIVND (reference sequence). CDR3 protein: CASSTRGRYEKLFF. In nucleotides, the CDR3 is TGTGCCAGTAGTACCAGGGGGCGATATGAAAAACTGTTTTTT. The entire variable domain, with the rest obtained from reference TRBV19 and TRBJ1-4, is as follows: DGGITQSPKYLFRKEGQNVTLSCEQNLNHDAMYWYRQDPGQGLRLIYYSQIVNDFQKGDIAEGYSVSREKKESFPLTVTSAQKNPTAFYLCASSTRGRYEKLFFGSGTQLSVL.

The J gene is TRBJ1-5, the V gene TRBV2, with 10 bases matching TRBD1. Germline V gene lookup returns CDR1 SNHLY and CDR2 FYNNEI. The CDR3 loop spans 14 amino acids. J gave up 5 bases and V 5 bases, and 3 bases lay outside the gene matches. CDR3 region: CASSSTGGYQPQHF. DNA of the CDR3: TGTGCCAGCAGTTCGACAGGGGGCTATCAGCCCCAGCATTTT.

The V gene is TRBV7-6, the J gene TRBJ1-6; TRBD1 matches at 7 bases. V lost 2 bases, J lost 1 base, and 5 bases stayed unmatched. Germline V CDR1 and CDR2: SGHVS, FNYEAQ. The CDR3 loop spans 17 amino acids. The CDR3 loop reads CASSLSSRGSYNSPLHF. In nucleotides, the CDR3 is TGTGCCAGCAGCTTATCTTCCAGGGGGTCCTATAATTCACCCCTCCACTTT.

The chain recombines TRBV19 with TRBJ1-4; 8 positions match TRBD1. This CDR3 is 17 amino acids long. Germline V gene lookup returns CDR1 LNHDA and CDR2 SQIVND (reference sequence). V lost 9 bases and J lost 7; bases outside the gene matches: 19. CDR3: CASTQTPGGAQAEKLFF. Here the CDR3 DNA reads TGTGCCAGCACTCAAACTCCAGGGGGCGCGCAGGCTGAAAAACTGTTTTTT.

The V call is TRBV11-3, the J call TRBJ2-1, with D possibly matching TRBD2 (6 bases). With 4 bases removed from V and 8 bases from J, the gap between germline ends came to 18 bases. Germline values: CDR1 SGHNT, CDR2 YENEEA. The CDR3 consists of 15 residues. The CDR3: CASSSGGALWDEQFF. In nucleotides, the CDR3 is TGTGCCAGCAGCTCAGGCGGGGCCCTTTGGGATGAGCAGTTCTTC.

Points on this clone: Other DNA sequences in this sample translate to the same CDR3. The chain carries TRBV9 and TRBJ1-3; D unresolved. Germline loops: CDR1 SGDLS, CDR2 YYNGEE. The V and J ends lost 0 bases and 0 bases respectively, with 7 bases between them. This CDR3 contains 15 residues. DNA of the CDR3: TGTGCCAGCAGCGTAGCTCCAGGCTCTGGAAACACCATATATTTT. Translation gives CASSVAPGSGNTIYF.

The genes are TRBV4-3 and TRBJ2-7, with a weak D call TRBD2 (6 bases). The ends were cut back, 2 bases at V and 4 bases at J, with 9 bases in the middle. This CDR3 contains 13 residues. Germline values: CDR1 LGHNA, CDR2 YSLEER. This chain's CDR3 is CASSQREQYEQYF. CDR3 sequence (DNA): TGCGCCAGCAGCCAACGGGAGCAATACGAGCAGTACTTC.

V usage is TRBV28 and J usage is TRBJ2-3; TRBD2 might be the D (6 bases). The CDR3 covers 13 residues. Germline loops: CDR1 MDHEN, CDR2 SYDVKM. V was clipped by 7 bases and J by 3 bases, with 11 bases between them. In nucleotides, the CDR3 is TGTGCCAGCACTCTCGGGGGAACAGATACGCAGTATTTT. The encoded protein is CASTLGGTDTQYF.

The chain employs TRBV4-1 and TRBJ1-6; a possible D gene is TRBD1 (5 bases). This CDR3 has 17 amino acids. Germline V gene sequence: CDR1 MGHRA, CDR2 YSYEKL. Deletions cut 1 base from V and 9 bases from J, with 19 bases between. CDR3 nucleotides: TGCGCCAGCAGCCAAGGGATTGGTCAGGGTCTTGGTTCACCCCTCCACTTT. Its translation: CASSQGIGQGLGSPLHF.

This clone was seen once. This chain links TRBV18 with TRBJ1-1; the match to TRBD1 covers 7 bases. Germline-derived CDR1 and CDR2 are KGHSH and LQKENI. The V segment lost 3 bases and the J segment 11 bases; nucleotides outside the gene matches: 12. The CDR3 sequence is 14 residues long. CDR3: CASSPGRGFMGAFF. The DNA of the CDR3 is TGTGCCAGCTCACCGGGCAGGGGGTTTATGGGCGCTTTCTTT.

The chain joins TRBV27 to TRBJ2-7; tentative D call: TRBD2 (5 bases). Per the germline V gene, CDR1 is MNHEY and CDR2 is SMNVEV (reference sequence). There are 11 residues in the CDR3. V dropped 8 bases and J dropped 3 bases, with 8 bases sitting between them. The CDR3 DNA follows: TGTGCCAGCTCCCGGGGCTACGAGCAGTACTTC. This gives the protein CASSRGYEQYF.

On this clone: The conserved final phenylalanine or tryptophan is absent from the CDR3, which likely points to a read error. The CDR3 DNA reads TGTGCCAGCAGCCTCTCAGGGGTTTCAGGAAACACCATATATCTT. Its translation is CASSLSGVSGNTIYL. The chain combines TRBV7-6 with TRBJ1-3; perhaps TRBD1 as D (6 bases). Germline CDR1 and CDR2: SGHVS and FNYEAQ. CDR3 length equals 15 residues. Trimming pared 5 bases from V and 4 bases from J, leaving 15 bases between.

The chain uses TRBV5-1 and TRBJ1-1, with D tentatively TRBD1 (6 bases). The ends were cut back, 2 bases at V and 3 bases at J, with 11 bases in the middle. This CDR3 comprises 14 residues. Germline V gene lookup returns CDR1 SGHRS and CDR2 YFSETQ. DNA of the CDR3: TGCGCCAGCAGCTTTGGGGGCTGGTACACTGAAGCTTTCTTT. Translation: CASSFGGWYTEAFF.

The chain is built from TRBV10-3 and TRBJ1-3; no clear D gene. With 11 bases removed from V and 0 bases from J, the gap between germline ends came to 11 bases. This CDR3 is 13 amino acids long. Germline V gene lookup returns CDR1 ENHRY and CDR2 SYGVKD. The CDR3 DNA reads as TGTGCCGTGGCGGTAACCTCTGGAAACACCATATATTTT. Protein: CAVAVTSGNTIYF.

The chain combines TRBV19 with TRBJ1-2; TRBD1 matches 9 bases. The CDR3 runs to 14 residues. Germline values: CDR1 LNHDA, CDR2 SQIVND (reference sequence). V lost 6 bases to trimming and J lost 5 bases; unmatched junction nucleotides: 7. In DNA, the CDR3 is TGTGCCAGTAGACGGGACAGGGCCGAATATGGCTACACCTTC. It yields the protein CASRRDRAEYGYTF.

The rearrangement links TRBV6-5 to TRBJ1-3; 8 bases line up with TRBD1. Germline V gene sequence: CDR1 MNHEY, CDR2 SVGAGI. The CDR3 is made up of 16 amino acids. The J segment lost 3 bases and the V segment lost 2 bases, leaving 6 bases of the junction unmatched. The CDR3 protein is CASSYTLQGVGNTIYF. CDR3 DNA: TGTGCCAGCAGTTACACATTACAGGGGGTTGGAAACACCATATATTTT.

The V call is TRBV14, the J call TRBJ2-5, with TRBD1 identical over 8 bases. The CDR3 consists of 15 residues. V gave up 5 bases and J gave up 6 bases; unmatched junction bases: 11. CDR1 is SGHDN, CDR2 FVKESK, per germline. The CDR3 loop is CASSFIGQGPKTQYF. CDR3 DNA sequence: TGTGCCAGCAGCTTTATTGGACAGGGACCAAAGACCCAGTACTTC.

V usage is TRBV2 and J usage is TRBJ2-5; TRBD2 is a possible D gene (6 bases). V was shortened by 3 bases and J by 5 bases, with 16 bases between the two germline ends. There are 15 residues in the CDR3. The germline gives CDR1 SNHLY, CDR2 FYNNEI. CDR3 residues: CASSESGGTPETQYF. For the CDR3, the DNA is TGTGCCAGCAGTGAGTCTGGGGGGACGCCCGAGACCCAGTACTTC.

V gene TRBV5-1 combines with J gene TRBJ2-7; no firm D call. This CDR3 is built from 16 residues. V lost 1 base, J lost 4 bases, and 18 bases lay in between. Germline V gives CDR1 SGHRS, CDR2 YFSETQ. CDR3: CASSLSGVSVLYEQYF. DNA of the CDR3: TGCGCCAGCAGCTTGTCCGGCGTCAGCGTCCTTTACGAGCAGTACTTC.

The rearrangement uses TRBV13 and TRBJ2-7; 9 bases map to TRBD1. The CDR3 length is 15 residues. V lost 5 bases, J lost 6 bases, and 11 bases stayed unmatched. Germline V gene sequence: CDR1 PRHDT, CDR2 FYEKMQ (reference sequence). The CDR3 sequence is CASSPAGTGSVEQYF. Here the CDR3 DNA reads TGTGCCAGCAGCCCTGCCGGGACAGGGTCCGTCGAGCAGTACTTC.

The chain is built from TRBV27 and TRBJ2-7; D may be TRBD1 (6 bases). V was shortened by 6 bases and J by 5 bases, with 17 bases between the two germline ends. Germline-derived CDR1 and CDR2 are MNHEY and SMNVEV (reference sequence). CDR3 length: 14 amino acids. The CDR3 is CASSLSGGRNEQYF. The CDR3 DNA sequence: TGTGCCAGCAGCCTCTCTGGGGGCCGGAACGAGCAGTACTTC.

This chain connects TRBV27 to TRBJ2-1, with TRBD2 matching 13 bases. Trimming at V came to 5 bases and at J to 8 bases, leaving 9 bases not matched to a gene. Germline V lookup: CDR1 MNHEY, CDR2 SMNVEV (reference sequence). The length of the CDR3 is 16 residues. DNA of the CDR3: TGTGCCAGCAGTCCGCGGACTAGCGGGGGATCCGATGAGCAGTTCTTC. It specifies CASSPRTSGGSDEQFF.

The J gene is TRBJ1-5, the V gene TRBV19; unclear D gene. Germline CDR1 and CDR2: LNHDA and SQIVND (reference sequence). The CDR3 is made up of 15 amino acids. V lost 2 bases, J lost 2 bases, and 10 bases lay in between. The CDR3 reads CASSITVQGNQPQHF. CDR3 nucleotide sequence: TGTGCCAGTAGTATAACAGTCCAGGGCAATCAGCCCCAGCATTTT.

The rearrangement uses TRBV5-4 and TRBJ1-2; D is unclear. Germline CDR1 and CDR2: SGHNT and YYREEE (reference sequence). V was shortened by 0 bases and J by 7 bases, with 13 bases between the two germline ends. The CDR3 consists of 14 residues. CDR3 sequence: CASSLVAGGGGYTF. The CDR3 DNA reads TGTGCCAGCAGCTTGGTCGCAGGAGGCGGTGGCTACACCTTC.

The CDR3 DNA reads TGTGCCAGCAGCCCACTACCGGGGCGGGGGGATCGTCCCAATGAGCAGTTCTTC. Its translation: CASSPLPGRGDRPNEQFF. The chain combines TRBV7-9 with TRBJ2-1, with 8 bases fitting TRBD2. Per the germline V gene, CDR1 is SEHNR and CDR2 is FQNEAQ (reference sequence). V trimming: 5 bases; J trimming: 6 bases; junction bases outside the gene matches: 18. This CDR3 has 18 residues.

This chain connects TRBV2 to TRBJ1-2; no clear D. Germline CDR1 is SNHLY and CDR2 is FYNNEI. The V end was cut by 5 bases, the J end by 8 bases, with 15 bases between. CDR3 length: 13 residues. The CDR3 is CASSRTEVRGYTF. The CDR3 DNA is TGTGCCAGCAGTCGGACGGAGGTTCGGGGCTACACCTTC. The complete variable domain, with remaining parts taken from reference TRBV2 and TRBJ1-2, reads EPEVTQTPSHQVTQMGQEVILRCVPISNHLYFYWYRQILGQKVEFLVSFYNNEISEKSEIFDDQFSVERPDGSNFTLKIRSTKLEDSAMYFCASSRTEVRGYTFGSGTRLTVV.

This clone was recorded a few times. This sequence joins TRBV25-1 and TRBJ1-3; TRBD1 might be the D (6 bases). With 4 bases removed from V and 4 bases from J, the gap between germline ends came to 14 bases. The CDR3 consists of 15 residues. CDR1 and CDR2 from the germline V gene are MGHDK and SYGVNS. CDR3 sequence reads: CASSGPTGKGNTIYF. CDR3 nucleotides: TGTGCCAGCAGTGGCCCTACAGGGAAAGGAAACACCATATATTTT.

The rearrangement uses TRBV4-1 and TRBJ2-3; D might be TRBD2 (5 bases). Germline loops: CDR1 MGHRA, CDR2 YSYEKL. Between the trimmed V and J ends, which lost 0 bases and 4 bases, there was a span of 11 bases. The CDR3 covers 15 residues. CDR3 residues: CASSQDLGDADTQYF. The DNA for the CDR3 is TGCGCCAGCAGCCAAGATCTCGGGGATGCAGATACGCAGTATTTT.

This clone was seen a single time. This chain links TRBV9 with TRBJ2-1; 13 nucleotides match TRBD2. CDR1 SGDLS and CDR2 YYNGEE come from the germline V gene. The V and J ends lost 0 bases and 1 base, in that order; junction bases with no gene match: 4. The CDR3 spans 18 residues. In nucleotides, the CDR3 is TGTGCCAGCAGCGTAGGACTAGCGGGGGGTTATTCCTACAATGAGCAGTTCTTC. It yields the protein CASSVGLAGGYSYNEQFF.

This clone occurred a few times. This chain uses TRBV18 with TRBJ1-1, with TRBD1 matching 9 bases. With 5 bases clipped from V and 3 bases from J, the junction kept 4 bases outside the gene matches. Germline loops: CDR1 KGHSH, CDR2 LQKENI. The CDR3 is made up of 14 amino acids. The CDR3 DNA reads TGTGCCAGCTCAGCACAGGGGGCGGACACTGAAGCTTTCTTT. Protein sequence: CASSAQGADTEAFF.

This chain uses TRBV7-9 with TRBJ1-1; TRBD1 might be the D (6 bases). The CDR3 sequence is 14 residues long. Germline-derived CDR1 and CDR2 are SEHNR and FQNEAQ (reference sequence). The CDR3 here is CSPAGGQLNTEAFF. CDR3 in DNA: TGTAGTCCGGCGGGGGGGCAGTTGAACACTGAAGCTTTCTTT. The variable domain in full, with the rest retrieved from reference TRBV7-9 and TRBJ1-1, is DTGVSQNPRHKITKRGQNVTFRCDPISEHNRLYWYRQTLGQGPEFLTYFQNEAQLEKSRLLSDRFSAERPKGSFSTLEIQRTEQGDSAMYLCSPAGGQLNTEAFFGQGTRLTVV.